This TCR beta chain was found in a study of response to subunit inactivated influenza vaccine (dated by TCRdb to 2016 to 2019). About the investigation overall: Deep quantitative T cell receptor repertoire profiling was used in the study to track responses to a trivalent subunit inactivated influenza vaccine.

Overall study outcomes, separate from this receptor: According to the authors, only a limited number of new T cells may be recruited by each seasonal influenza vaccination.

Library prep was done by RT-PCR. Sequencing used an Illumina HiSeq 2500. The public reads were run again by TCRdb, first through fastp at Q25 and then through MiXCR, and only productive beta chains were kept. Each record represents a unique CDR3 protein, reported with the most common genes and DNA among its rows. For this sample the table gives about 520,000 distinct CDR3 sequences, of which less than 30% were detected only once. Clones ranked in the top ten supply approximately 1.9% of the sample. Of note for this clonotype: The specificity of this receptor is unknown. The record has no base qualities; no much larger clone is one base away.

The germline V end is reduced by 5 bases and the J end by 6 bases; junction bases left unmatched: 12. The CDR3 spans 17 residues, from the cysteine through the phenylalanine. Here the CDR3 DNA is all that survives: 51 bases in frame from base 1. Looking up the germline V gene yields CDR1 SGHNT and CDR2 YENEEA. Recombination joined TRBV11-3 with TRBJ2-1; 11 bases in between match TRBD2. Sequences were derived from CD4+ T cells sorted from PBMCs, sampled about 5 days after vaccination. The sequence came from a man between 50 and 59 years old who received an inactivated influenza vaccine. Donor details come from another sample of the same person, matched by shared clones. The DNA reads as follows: TGTGCCAGCAGCCGTCTAGCGGGAGGAGGATTGGGCAATGAGCAGTTCTTC. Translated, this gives CASSRLAGGGLGNEQFF.